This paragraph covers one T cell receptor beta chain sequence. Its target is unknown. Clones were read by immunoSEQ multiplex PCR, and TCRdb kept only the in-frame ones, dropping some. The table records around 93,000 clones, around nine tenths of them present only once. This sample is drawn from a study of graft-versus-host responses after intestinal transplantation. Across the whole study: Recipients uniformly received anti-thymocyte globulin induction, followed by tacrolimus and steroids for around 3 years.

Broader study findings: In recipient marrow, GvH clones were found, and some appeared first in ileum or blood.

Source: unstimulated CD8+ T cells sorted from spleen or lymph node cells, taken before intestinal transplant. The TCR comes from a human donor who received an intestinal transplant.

The CDR3 region has the DNA TGTGCCAGCAGTCGGACCTTGGAAGCTTTCTTT. As protein: CASSRTLEAFF. The J gene is TRBJ1-1, the V gene TRBV11-3, with no clear D. CDR1 is SGHNT, CDR2 YENEEA, per germline. V gave up 6 bases and J gave up 8 bases, with 10 bases separating them. CDR3 length equals 11 residues.